Reported below is one T cell receptor beta chain. The antigen is undetermined. The V end was cut by 2 bases, the J end by 2 bases, with 10 bases between. CDR3 length: 15 residues. CDR1 and CDR2 (germline): SGHTS, YDEGEE. The data derive from a study of T cell responses to AZD1222 COVID-19 vaccine. Profiling relied on immunoSEQ multiplex PCR, and the TCRdb table lists in-frame clones only, not all of them. Counted here are about 140,000 clones, 80% to 95% occurring once; the ten biggest clones make up around 2.7%. Study conclusions and caveats: Unmutated regions of variants are reportedly targeted by nearly half of spike-specific TCRs.

Material: peripheral blood, obtained on day 0 of AZD1222 vaccination. The TCR was taken from an adult in good health. The chain is built from TRBV5-8 and TRBJ2-2; D possibly matches TRBD1 or TRBD2 (5 bases each). The CDR3 loop reads CASSFGATNTGELFF. The CDR3 DNA reads TGTGCCAGCAGCTTCGGGGCAACCAACACCGGGGAGCTGTTTTTT.